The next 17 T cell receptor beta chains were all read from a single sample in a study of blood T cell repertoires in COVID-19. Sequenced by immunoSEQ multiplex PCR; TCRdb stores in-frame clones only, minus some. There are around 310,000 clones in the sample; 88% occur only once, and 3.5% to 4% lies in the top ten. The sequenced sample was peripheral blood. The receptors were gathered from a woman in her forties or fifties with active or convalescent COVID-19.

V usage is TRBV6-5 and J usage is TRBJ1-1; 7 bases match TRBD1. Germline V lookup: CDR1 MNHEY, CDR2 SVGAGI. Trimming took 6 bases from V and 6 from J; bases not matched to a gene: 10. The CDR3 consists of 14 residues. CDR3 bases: TGTGCCAGCAGGCCCGACAGGGTAGGACCTGAAGCTTTCTTT. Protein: CASRPDRVGPEAFF.

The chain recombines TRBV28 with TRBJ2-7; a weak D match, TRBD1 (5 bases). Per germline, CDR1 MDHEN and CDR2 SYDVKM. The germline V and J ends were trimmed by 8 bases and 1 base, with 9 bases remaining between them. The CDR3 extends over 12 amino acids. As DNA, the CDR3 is TGTGCCAGCGCAGGGTCTTCCTACGAGCAGTACTTC. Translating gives CASAGSSYEQYF.

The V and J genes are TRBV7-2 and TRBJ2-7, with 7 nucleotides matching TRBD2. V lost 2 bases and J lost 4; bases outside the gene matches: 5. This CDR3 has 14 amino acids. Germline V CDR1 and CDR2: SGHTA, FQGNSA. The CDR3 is CASSLPGRGYEQYF. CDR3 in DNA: TGTGCCAGCAGCTTACCGGGGAGGGGATACGAGCAGTACTTC.

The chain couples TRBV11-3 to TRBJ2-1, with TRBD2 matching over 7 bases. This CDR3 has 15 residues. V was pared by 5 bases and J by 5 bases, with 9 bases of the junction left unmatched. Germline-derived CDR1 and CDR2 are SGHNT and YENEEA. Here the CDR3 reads CASSLGLAEHNEQFF. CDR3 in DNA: TGTGCCAGCAGCCTGGGGCTAGCGGAGCACAATGAGCAGTTCTTC.

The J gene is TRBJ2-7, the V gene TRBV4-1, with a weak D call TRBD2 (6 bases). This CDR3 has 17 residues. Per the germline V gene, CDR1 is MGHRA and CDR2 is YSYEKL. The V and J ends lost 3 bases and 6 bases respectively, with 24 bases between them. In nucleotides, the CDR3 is TGCGCCAGCAGCCACTCACCTCAAAGAGGACTATCGCGCGAGCAGTACTTC. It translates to CASSHSPQRGLSREQYF.

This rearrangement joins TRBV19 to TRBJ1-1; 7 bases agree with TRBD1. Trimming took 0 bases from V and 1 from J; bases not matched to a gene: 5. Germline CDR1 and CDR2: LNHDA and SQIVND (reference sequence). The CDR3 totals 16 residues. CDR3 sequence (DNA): TGTGCCAGTAGTATAGATCTGGGGACAGCGAACACTGAAGCTTTCTTT. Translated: CASSIDLGTANTEAFF.

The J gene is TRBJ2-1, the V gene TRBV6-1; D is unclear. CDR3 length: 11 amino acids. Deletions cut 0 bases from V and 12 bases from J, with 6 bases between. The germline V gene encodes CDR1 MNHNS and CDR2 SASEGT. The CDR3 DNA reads TGTGCCAGCAGTGAAGCCCCCCGGCAGTTCTTC. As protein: CASSEAPRQFF.

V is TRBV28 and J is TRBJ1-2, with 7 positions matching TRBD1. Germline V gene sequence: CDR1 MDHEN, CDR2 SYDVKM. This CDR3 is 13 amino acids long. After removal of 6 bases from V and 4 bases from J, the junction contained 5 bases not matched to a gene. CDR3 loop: CASRGDRSYGYTF. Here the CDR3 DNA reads TGTGCCAGCAGGGGGGACAGAAGCTATGGCTACACCTTC.

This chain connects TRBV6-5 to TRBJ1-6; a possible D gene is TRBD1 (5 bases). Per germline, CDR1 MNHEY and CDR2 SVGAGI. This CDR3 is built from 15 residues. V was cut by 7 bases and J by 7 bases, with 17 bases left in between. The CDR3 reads CASKRQPTENSPLHF. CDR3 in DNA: TGTGCCAGCAAACGACAGCCTACCGAAAATTCACCCCTCCACTTT.

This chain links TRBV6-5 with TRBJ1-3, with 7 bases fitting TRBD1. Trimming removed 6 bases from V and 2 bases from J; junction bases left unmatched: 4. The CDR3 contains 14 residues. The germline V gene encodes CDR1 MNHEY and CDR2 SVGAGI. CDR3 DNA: TGTGCCAGCAGAAGACAGGGCGCTGGAAACACCATATATTTT. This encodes CASRRQGAGNTIYF.

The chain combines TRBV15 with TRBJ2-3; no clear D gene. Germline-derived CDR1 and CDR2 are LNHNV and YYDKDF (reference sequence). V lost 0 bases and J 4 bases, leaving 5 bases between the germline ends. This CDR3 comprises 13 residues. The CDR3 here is CATSRDLPDTQYF. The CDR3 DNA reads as TGTGCCACCAGCAGAGATCTCCCAGATACGCAGTATTTT.

The CDR3 coding sequence is TGTGCCAGCAGTGGGAGGTCAGGGACGACCTACAATGAGCAGTTCTTC. This encodes CASSGRSGTTYNEQFF. J is TRBJ2-1 and V is TRBV27, with TRBD2 as a possible D gene (6 bases). Germline CDR1 reads MNHEY; CDR2 reads SMNVEV (reference sequence). The CDR3 extends over 16 amino acids. The V end was cut by 5 bases, the J end by 2 bases, with 16 bases between.

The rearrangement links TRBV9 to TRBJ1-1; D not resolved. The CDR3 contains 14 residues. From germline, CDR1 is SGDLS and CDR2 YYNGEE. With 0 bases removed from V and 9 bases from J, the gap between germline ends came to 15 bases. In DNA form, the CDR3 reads TGTGCCAGCAGCGTAGTACGTAACCCCCTAAAAGCTTTCTTT. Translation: CASSVVRNPLKAFF.

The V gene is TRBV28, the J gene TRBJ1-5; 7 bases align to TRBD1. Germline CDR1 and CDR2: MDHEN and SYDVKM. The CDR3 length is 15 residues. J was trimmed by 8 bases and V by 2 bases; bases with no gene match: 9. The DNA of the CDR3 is TGTGCCAGCAGTTTAAGGGGGCGAGTTTGGGAGCCCCAGCATTTT. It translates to CASSLRGRVWEPQHF.

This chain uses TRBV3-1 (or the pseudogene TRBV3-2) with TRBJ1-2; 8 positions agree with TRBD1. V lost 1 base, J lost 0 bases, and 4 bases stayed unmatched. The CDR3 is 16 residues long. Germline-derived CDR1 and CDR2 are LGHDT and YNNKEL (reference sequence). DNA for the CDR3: TGTGCCAGCAGCCAAGTGGACAGGGAGGCTAACTATGGCTACACCTTC. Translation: CASSQVDREANYGYTF.

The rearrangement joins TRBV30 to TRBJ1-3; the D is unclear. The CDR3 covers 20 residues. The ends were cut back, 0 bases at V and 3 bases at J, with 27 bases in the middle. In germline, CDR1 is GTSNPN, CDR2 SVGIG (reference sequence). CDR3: CAWSVSRVFRGGGNGNTIYF. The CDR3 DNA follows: TGTGCCTGGAGTGTATCCCGGGTTTTTCGGGGAGGAGGGAATGGAAACACCATATATTTT. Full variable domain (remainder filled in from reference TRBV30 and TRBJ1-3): SQTIHQWPATLVQPVGSPLSLECTVEGTSNPNLYWYRQAAGRGLQLLFYSVGIGQISSEVPQNLSASRPQDRQFILSSKKLLLSDSGFYLCAWSVSRVFRGGGNGNTIYFGEGSWLTVV.

DNA of the CDR3: TGTGCCAGCAGTGCCCGACAGGGAATATCCTACGAGCAGTACTTC. This sequence encodes CASSARQGISYEQYF. The chain links TRBV28 to TRBJ2-7, with TRBD1 identical over 7 bases. The germline gives CDR1 MDHEN, CDR2 SYDVKM. J lost 1 base, V lost 5 bases, and 8 bases had no gene match. This CDR3 contains 15 residues. Combining the CDR3 with reference TRBV28 and TRBJ2-7 gives the whole variable domain DVKVTQSSRYLVKRTGEKVFLECVQDMDHENMFWYRQDPGLGLRLIYFSYDVKMKEKGDIPEGYSVSREKKERFSLILESASTNQTSMYLCASSARQGISYEQYFGPGTRLTVT.